Listed below are T cell receptor beta chains from one sample, sequenced in a study of CD8 T cells in ankylosing spondylitis. TCRdb reanalysed the 5' RACE reads using MiXCR and keeps one entry per CDR3 protein. The data show over 95,000 distinct CDR3 sequences, about 8.3% seen once. Sequenced input: blood, either unsorted or a sorted T cell fraction (not recorded which). The receptors shown here come from a male donor with ankylosing spondylitis or in good health (not recorded which). Both conserved end residues are part of each CDR3. D genes are given only for firm matches. The size field is filled for only some rows; it gives once, few, many or a size class.

d_call j_call v_call clone_size cdr3_aa cdr3_nt
TRBD2 TRBJ2-7 TRBV6-5 many CASSHMGLAGGEQYF TGTGCCAGCAGTCACATGGGACTAGCGGGAGGCGAGCAGTACTTC
TRBD2 TRBJ2-3 TRBV5-1 many CASSAVLAASTDTQYF TGCGCCAGCAGCGCGGTCCTAGCGGCTAGCACAGATACGCAGTATTTT
. TRBJ2-5 TRBV7-2 . CASSWVGTQEPQYF TGTGCCAGCAGTTGGGTGGGGACGCAAGAGCCCCAGTACTTC
TRBD2 TRBJ2-7 TRBV7-2 few CASSSPSGVVRDEQYF TGTGCCAGCAGCTCTCCTAGCGGGGTGGTTCGGGATGAGCAGTACTTC
TRBD2 TRBJ2-2 TRBV9 many CASSPGVGRETGELFF TGTGCCAGCAGCCCCGGGGTCGGGAGGGAAACCGGGGAGCTGTTTTTT
TRBD1 TRBJ2-1 TRBV6-2/TRBV6-3 many CASSYSQSQTGGRYEQFF TGTGCCAGCAGTTACTCCCAGTCCCAGACAGGGGGCAGGTATGAGCAGTTCTTC
TRBD2 TRBJ2-1 TRBV7-8 . CASSLAVAGGSYNEQFF TGTGCCAGCAGCTTAGCGGTAGCGGGGGGGTCCTACAATGAGCAGTTCTTC
. TRBJ1-3 TRBV20-1 . CSARDPAGNTIYF TGCAGTGCTAGAGATCCCGCTGGAAACACCATATATTTT
. TRBJ2-3 TRBV4-2 many CASSQEKFQRDTQYF TGTGCCAGCAGCCAAGAGAAGTTCCAGCGAGATACGCAGTATTTT
. TRBJ2-1 TRBV7-6 many CASSIGLHNEQFF TGTGCCAGCAGCATAGGACTACACAATGAGCAGTTCTTC
TRBD1 TRBJ2-5 TRBV20-1 many CSAPGTASTALQETQYF TGCAGTGCCCCTGGGACAGCCTCCACCGCTTTACAAGAGACCCAGTACTTC
. TRBJ2-6 TRBV12-3/TRBV12-4 few CASSLRQGTPNVLTF TGTGCCAGCAGTTTGCGGCAGGGGACTCCCAACGTCCTGACTTTC
. TRBJ2-7 TRBV5-6 few CASSGPGTGSYEQYF TGTGCCAGCAGCGGACCCGGGACGGGTTCCTACGAGCAGTACTTC
. TRBJ1-2 TRBV19 many CASSWNYGYTF TGTGCCAGTAGTTGGAACTATGGCTACACCTTC
. TRBJ1-6 TRBV13 many CASSSGGGDNSPLHF TGTGCCAGCAGCTCCGGGGGCGGGGATAATTCACCCCTCCACTTT
TRBD1 TRBJ2-2 TRBV5-1 few CASSPRQGATGELFF TGCGCCAGCAGCCCGCGACAGGGGGCCACCGGGGAGCTGTTTTTT
. TRBJ1-5 TRBV12-3/TRBV12-4 many CASSLELGNQPQHF TGTGCCAGCAGTTTAGAGTTGGGCAATCAGCCCCAGCATTTT
. TRBJ2-2 TRBV4-3 many CASSQAGAGELFF TGCGCCAGCAGCCAAGCAGGGGCCGGGGAGCTGTTTTTT
. TRBJ1-1 TRBV20-1 . CSAPGSGITEAFF TGCAGTGCTCCTGGGTCAGGAATCACTGAAGCTTTCTTT
. TRBJ2-2 TRBV7-2 few CASSPRNPQNTGELFF TGTGCCAGCAGCCCCCGGAACCCTCAAAACACCGGGGAGCTGTTTTTT
. TRBJ2-1 TRBV7-7 many CASSFTADGNNEQFF TGTGCTAGCAGCTTCACAGCGGACGGAAACAATGAGCAGTTCTTC
. TRBJ2-7 TRBV4-3 many CASSQEQASYEQYF TGCGCCAGCAGCCAAGAACAGGCCTCCTACGAGCAGTACTTC
. TRBJ2-3 TRBV5-1 many CASSFLSTVLDTQYF TGCGCCAGCAGCTTTTTGTCGACAGTTCTGGATACGCAGTATTTT
. TRBJ2-5 TRBV4-3 many CASSQERRPSETQYF TGCGCCAGCAGCCAAGAAAGAAGGCCGTCAGAGACCCAGTACTTC
TRBD1 TRBJ1-2 TRBV6-5 . CASSYGQGAKGYTF TGTGCCAGCAGTTACGGACAGGGGGCAAAGGGCTACACCTTC
TRBD2 TRBJ2-3 TRBV6-1 few CASSPSSGASGGPDTQYF TGTGCCAGCAGCCCGAGTAGCGGCGCTAGCGGGGGCCCAGATACGCAGTATTTT
TRBD1 TRBJ2-3 TRBV18 many CASALGQTRTDTQYF TGTGCCAGCGCCCTGGGACAGACTCGGACAGATACGCAGTATTTT
. TRBJ2-7 TRBV6-5 . CASRDSRYEQYF TGTGCCAGCAGGGACAGCCGATACGAGCAGTACTTC
. TRBJ2-5 TRBV21-1 many CASSLPKEGRGYQETQYF TGTGCCAGCAGCCTTCCGAAGGAGGGACGAGGGTACCAAGAGACCCAGTACTTC
TRBD2 TRBJ2-3 TRBV9 many CASSARTSATDTQYF TGTGCCAGCAGCGCAAGGACTAGTGCAACAGATACGCAGTATTTT
TRBD2 TRBJ2-7 TRBV20-1 many CSARGGGVREAPSTEQYF TGCAGTGCTAGAGGGGGAGGGGTGCGGGAGGCTCCTTCGACCGAGCAGTACTTC
. TRBJ2-5 TRBV6-2/TRBV6-3 . CASSSHSEETQYF TGTGCCAGCAGTTCTCACAGTGAAGAGACCCAGTACTTC